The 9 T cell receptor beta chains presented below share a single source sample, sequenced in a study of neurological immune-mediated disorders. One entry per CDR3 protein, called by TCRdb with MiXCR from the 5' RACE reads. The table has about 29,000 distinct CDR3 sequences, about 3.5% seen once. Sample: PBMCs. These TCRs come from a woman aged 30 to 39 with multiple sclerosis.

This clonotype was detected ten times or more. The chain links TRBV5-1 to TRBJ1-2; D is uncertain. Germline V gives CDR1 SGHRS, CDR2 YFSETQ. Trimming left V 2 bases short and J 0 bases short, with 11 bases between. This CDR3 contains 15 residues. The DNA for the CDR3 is TGCGCCAGCAGCTTCGGACCGTTGTCTAACTATGGCTACACCTTC. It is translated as CASSFGPLSNYGYTF.

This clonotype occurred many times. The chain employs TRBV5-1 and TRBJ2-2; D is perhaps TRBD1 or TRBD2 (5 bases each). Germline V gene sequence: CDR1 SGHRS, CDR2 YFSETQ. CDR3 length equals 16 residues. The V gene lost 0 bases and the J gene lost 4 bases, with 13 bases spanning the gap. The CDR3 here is CASSLGGPRGTGELFF. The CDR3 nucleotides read TGCGCCAGCAGCTTGGGGGGACCAAGAGGCACCGGGGAGCTGTTTTTT.

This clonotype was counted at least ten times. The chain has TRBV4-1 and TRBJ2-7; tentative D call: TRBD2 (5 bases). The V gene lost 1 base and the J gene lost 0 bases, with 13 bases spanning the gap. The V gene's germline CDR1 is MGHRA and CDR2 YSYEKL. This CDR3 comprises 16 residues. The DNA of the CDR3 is TGCGCCAGCAGCCAAGTTCCGGGAATATTCTCCTACGAGCAGTACTTC. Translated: CASSQVPGIFSYEQYF.

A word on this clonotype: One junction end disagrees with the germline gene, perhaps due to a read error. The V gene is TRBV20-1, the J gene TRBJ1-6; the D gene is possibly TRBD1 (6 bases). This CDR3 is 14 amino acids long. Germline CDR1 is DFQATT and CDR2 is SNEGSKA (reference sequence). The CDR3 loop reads CSARDLRGNSPLNF. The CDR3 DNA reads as TGCAGTGCTAGAGATCTCAGGGGTAATTCACCCCTCAACTTT.

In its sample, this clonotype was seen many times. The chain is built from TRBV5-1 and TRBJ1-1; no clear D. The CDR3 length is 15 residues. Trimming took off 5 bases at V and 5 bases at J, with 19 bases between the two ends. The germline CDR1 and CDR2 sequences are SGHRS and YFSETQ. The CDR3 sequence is CASRSRSVSGTEAFF. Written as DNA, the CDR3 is TGCGCCAGCAGGTCTCGATCGGTGTCGGGAACTGAAGCTTTCTTT.

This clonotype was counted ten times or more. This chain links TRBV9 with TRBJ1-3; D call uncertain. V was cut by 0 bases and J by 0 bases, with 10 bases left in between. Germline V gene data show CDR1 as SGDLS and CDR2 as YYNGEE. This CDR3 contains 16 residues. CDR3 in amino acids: CASSVASRSSGNTIYF. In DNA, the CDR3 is TGTGCCAGCAGCGTAGCTTCCCGGAGCTCTGGAAACACCATATATTTT.

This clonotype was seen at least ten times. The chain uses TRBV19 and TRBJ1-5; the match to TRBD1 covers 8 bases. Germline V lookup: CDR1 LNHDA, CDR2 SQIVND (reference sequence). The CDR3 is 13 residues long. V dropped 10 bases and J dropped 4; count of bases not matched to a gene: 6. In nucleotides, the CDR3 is TGTGCCACCCGGGACAGGCGGAATCAGCCCCAGCATTTT. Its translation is CATRDRRNQPQHF.

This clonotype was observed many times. Here the CDR3 DNA reads TGTGCCAGCAGCTCGACAGGAGTTCAAGAGACCCAGTACTTC. This gives the protein CASSSTGVQETQYF. The V gene is TRBV11-2, the J gene TRBJ2-5; TRBD1 is a possible D gene (6 bases). CDR3 size: 14 residues. V gave up 4 bases and J gave up 2 bases, with 11 bases separating them. Germline CDR1 is SGHAT and CDR2 is FQNNGV.

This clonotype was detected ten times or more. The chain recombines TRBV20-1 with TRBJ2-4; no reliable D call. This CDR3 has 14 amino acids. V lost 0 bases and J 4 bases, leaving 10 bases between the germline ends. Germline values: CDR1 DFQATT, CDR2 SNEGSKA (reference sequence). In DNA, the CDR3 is TGCAGTGCTAGAGATCCCCAGGTTAAAAACATTCAGTACTTC. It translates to CSARDPQVKNIQYF.